This TCR beta chain was sequenced for a study of Graves' ophthalmopathy and Graves' hyperthyroidism. Many counts were recorded for this clonotype. Antigen unknown. With a duration under 3 months, ophthalmopathy in the donors showed moderate-to-severe activity, CAS ≥3 and NOSPECS ≥4. Clinicians made diagnoses from clinical symptoms, serum thyroxine, TRAb, thyroid ultrasound and orbital computed tomography. Researchers took RNA transcripts and amplified TCR beta CDR3 regions from them. The authors performed first-round RT-PCR with HTBI primers and then a second-round multiplex PCR. MiXCR, run by TCRdb on the multiplex PCR reads, gives a single entry per CDR3 protein. The profile shows around 400,000 distinct CDR3 sequences, around 16% of them singletons. The J segment lost 3 bases and the V segment lost 5 bases, leaving 6 bases of the junction unmatched. The germline V gene encodes CDR1 MNHEY and CDR2 SVGAGI. The CDR3 is 14 residues long.

The study, taken as a whole, reports: Blood also harbored most expanded thyroid clonotypes above 0.001 frequency. Classification of ophthalmopathy versus stable hyperthyroidism by a 13-signature model yielded approximately 90% sensitivity and just under 84% specificity.

The clonotype originates from a woman aged 18-29 years with Graves' ophthalmopathy. The specimen was peripheral blood. The chain has TRBV6-5 and TRBJ2-7; 8 bases map to TRBD1. CDR3 in amino acids: CASSSRDRIYEQYF. In DNA form, the CDR3 reads TGTGCCAGCAGTAGCCGGGACAGGATCTACGAGCAGTACTTC.